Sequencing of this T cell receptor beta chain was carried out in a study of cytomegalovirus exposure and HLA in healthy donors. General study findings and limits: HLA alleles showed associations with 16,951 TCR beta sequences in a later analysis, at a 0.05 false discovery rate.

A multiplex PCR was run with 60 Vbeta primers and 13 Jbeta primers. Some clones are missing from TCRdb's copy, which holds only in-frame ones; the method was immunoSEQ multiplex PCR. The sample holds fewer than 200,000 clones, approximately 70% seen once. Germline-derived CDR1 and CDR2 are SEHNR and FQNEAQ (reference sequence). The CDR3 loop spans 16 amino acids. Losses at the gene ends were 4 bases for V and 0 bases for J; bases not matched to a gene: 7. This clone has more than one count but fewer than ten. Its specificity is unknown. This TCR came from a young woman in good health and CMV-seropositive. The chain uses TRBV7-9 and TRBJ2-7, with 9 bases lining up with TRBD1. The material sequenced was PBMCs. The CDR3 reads CASSSNPGQGSYEQYF. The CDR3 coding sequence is TGTGCCAGCAGCTCAAATCCGGGACAGGGCTCCTACGAGCAGTACTTC.